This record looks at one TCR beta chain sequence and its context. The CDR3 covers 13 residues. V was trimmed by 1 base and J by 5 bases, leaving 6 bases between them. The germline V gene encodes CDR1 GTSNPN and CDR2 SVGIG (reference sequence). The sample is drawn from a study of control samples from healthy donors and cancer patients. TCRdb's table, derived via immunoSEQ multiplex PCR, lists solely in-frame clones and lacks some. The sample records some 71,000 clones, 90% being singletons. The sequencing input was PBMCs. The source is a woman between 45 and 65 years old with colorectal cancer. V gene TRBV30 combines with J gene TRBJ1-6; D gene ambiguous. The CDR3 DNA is TGTGCCTGGAGTGACCTTAATAATTCACCCCTCCACTTT. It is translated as CAWSDLNNSPLHF.